The 27 T cell receptor beta chains given below trace back to one sample, sequenced in a study of blood T cell repertoires in COVID-19. TCRdb's copy holds only in-frame clones and misses some; the assay was immunoSEQ multiplex PCR. The sample records 500,000 or so clones, 87% being singletons. Sequenced: PBMCs or T cells enriched from blood (not recorded which). These receptors all stem from a woman in her late teens or twenties who had recovered from COVID-19.

V and J are TRBV25-1 and TRBJ1-2; D not certain. The V end lost 2 bases, the J end lost 2 bases, and 9 bases lay between the germline ends. This CDR3 is built from 14 residues. Germline V gene sequence: CDR1 MGHDK, CDR2 SYGVNS. In DNA, the CDR3 is TGTGCCAGCAGTGAAGGGCCCTCCAACTATGGCTACACCTTC. This sequence encodes CASSEGPSNYGYTF.

The V and J genes are TRBV21-1 and TRBJ2-1; the table names TRBD2, a call not compared with the DNA. TRBV21-1 counts as a pseudogene. The CDR3 has 17 amino acids. CDR3 DNA: TGTGCCAGCAGCAAATTACGGGATTACAGCTCCTACAATGAGCAGTTCTTC. Amino acid sequence: CASSKLRDYSSYNEQFF.

Within the sample, this clone is medium-sized. V gene TRBV6-6 combines with J gene TRBJ1-1, with 7 bases lining up with TRBD1. CDR1 is MNHNY and CDR2 is SVGAGI in the germline V gene (reference sequence). CDR3 length: 17 amino acids. With 5 bases clipped from V and 0 bases from J, the junction kept 12 bases outside the gene matches. This CDR3 reads CASSRSGTDFMNTEAFF. The CDR3 DNA follows: TGTGCCAGCAGTCGATCCGGGACAGACTTCATGAACACTGAAGCTTTCTTT.

This sequence joins TRBV28 and TRBJ1-4; D is undetermined. The CDR3 extends over 16 amino acids. Germline V gene lookup returns CDR1 MDHEN and CDR2 SYDVKM. V was trimmed by 3 bases and J by 3 bases, leaving 14 bases between them. CDR3 sequence: CASSLKGVGSNEKLFF. The CDR3 nucleotides are TGTGCCAGCAGTTTGAAGGGAGTGGGGTCTAATGAAAAACTGTTTTTT. The full variable domain, with the rest looked up from reference TRBV28 and TRBJ1-4, is DVKVTQSSRYLVKRTGEKVFLECVQDMDHENMFWYRQDPGLGLRLIYFSYDVKMKEKGDIPEGYSVSREKKERFSLILESASTNQTSMYLCASSLKGVGSNEKLFFGSGTQLSVL.

This rearrangement joins TRBV4-1 to TRBJ1-4; tentative D call: TRBD1 (6 bases). CDR1 and CDR2 from the germline V gene are MGHRA and YSYEKL. V lost 0 bases and J 11 bases, leaving 13 bases between the germline ends. The CDR3 has 14 amino acids. The CDR3 protein is CASSQEGGVWKLFF. CDR3 coding DNA: TGCGCCAGCAGCCAAGAAGGGGGGGTGTGGAAACTGTTTTTT.

The gene calls are TRBV28 and TRBJ2-4; 8 nucleotides agree with TRBD2. Germline trimming cut 4 bases from V and 4 bases from J; bases unmatched to any gene: 9. This CDR3 spans 16 amino acids. Per the germline V gene, CDR1 is MDHEN and CDR2 is SYDVKM. DNA of the CDR3: TGTGCCAGCAGTTCGCTCCGCGGGGGGAGGAAAAACATTCAGTACTTC. Its protein is CASSSLRGGRKNIQYF.

V usage is TRBV5-4 and J usage is TRBJ2-3, with D unresolved. The CDR3 loop spans 14 amino acids. Between the trimmed V and J ends, which lost 1 base and 0 bases, there was a span of 6 bases. Germline CDR1 reads SGHNT; CDR2 reads YYREEE (reference sequence). The DNA for the CDR3 is TGTGCCAGCAGCTTGCCACTTAGCACAGATACGCAGTATTTT. Encoded protein: CASSLPLSTDTQYF.

The V gene is TRBV6-5, the J gene TRBJ1-1; TRBD1 agrees at 10 bases. The V gene end was trimmed by 5 bases and the J gene end by 4 bases; junction bases not matched to a gene: 7. The CDR3 has 15 residues. Germline V gene sequence: CDR1 MNHEY, CDR2 SVGAGI. The CDR3 nucleotides are TGTGCCAGCAGTCTTCTTCGGACAGGGGGCACTGAAGCTTTCTTT. This sequence encodes CASSLLRTGGTEAFF.

The V call is TRBV5-6, the J call TRBJ2-7; 12 nucleotides align to TRBD1. This CDR3 region has 14 residues. Germline values: CDR1 SGHDT, CDR2 YYEEEE. Trimming at V came to 4 bases and at J to 5 bases, leaving 4 bases not matched to a gene. DNA for the CDR3: TGTGCCAGCAGCCCGGGACAGGGGGCCAACGAGCAGTACTTC. It specifies CASSPGQGANEQYF.

The rearrangement uses TRBV18 and TRBJ1-1; 10 bases map to TRBD1. The CDR3 runs 15 residues. V trimming: 2 bases; J trimming: 8 bases; junction bases outside the gene matches: 8. Germline CDR1 is KGHSH and CDR2 is LQKENI. The CDR3 region is CASSPSTGGVPEAFF. The CDR3 DNA sequence: TGTGCCAGCTCACCATCGACAGGGGGCGTTCCGGAAGCTTTCTTT.

The chain is built from TRBV2 and TRBJ2-7; D gene unclear. The CDR3 contains 12 residues. CDR1 and CDR2 from the germline V gene are SNHLY and FYNNEI. V lost 4 bases, J lost 7 bases, and 11 bases lay in between. The CDR3 protein is CASSVSVREQYF. CDR3 nucleotides: TGTGCCAGCAGTGTGTCAGTGAGGGAGCAGTACTTC.

This clone is a singleton in its sample. The genes are TRBV2 and TRBJ1-5; D ambiguous. Trimming left V 5 bases short and J 5 bases short, with 10 bases between. This CDR3 region has 13 residues. Germline V CDR1 and CDR2: SNHLY, FYNNEI. The CDR3 region has the DNA TGTGCCAGCAGTTGGGCCCCGGATCAGCCCCAGCATTTT. This sequence encodes CASSWAPDQPQHF.

The J gene is TRBJ2-1, the V gene TRBV28, with TRBD2 matching over 15 bases. The CDR3 is made up of 17 amino acids. Germline-derived CDR1 and CDR2 are MDHEN and SYDVKM. The V and J ends lost 5 bases and 7 bases, in that order; junction bases with no gene match: 9. The CDR3 spells CASSTPAGTSGGNEQFF. The CDR3 region has the DNA TGTGCCAGCAGTACACCCGCCGGGACTAGCGGGGGGAATGAGCAGTTCTTC.

The V and J genes are TRBV10-3 and TRBJ2-1; 7 bases are a match to TRBD2. CDR1 is ENHRY, CDR2 SYGVKD, per germline. With 4 bases clipped from V and 3 bases from J, the junction kept 9 bases outside the gene matches. This CDR3 is built from 16 residues. The CDR3 region has the DNA TGTGCCATCAGTGGCCCCGGGACTACGAACTACAATGAGCAGTTCTTC. This translates into CAISGPGTTNYNEQFF.

The J gene is TRBJ1-1, the V gene TRBV19; 8 bases align to TRBD1. The CDR3 contains 14 residues. V lost 5 bases and J lost 2; bases outside the gene matches: 4. The germline gives CDR1 LNHDA, CDR2 SQIVND (reference sequence). The CDR3 sequence: CASSPGTGNTEAFF. CDR3 DNA sequence: TGTGCCAGTAGTCCAGGGACAGGTAACACTGAAGCTTTCTTT. The full variable domain, rest sourced from reference TRBV19 and TRBJ1-1, is DGGITQSPKYLFRKEGQNVTLSCEQNLNHDAMYWYRQDPGQGLRLIYYSQIVNDFQKGDIAEGYSVSREKKESFPLTVTSAQKNPTAFYLCASSPGTGNTEAFFGQGTRLTVV.

CDR3 sequence reads: CASSQGGVEEKLFF. The CDR3, as DNA: TGTGCCAGCAGCCAGGGAGGGGTGGAAGAAAAACTGTTTTTT. The V call is TRBV28, the J call TRBJ1-4; the D gene is possibly TRBD1 (5 bases). In germline, CDR1 is MDHEN, CDR2 SYDVKM. Trimming took off 6 bases at V and 8 bases at J, with 16 bases between the two ends. The length of the CDR3 is 14 residues. Full variable domain (remainder filled in from reference TRBV28 and TRBJ1-4): DVKVTQSSRYLVKRTGEKVFLECVQDMDHENMFWYRQDPGLGLRLIYFSYDVKMKEKGDIPEGYSVSREKKERFSLILESASTNQTSMYLCASSQGGVEEKLFFGSGTQLSVL.

J is TRBJ1-5 and V is TRBV19, with TRBD1 as a possible D gene (6 bases). V lost 5 bases and J 3 bases, leaving 14 bases between the germline ends. This CDR3 has 15 residues. The germline CDR1 and CDR2 sequences are LNHDA and SQIVND (reference sequence). CDR3 in amino acids: CASSAPGQVNQPQHF. The DNA of the CDR3 is TGTGCCAGTAGTGCACCGGGACAAGTCAATCAGCCCCAGCATTTT.

This chain links TRBV4-2 with TRBJ2-7; TRBD1 agrees at 8 bases. Looked up from germline, CDR1 is LGHNA and CDR2 is YNFKEQ. This CDR3 has 15 amino acids. The V segment lost 4 bases and the J segment 4 bases; nucleotides outside the gene matches: 9. CDR3 in amino acids: CASSPAGQAFYEQYF. The CDR3 DNA follows: TGTGCCAGCAGCCCTGCGGGACAGGCGTTTTACGAGCAGTACTTC.

The V call is TRBV5-8, the J call TRBJ1-4, with D perhaps TRBD1 (6 bases). The CDR3 length is 17 residues. Germline lookup yields CDR1 SGHTS and CDR2 YDEGEE. The V gene lost 1 base and the J gene lost 4 bases, with 17 bases spanning the gap. In DNA form, the CDR3 reads TGTGCCAGCAGCTTGACCGATTTGGGGACAATTAATGAAAAACTGTTTTTT. Residues: CASSLTDLGTINEKLFF.

CDR3 in DNA: TGTGCCAGCAGGTGGGGTCTAGCGGGGGGGCTGGAGTCAGATACGCAGTATTTT. As protein: CASRWGLAGGLESDTQYF. V gene TRBV5-4 combines with J gene TRBJ2-3, with 12 nucleotides matching TRBD2. The length of the CDR3 is 18 residues. Unmatched junction bases numbered 14, after V lost 5 bases and J lost 4 bases. Looked up from germline, CDR1 is SGHNT and CDR2 is YYREEE (reference sequence).

V usage is TRBV12-5 and J usage is TRBJ1-3; TRBD1 agrees at 8 bases. V was clipped by 7 bases and J by 4 bases; unmatched bases: 6. This CDR3 has 14 amino acids. Germline lookup yields CDR1 LGHNT and CDR2 FRNRAP. The CDR3: CASVRQGAGNTIYF. The CDR3 DNA is TGTGCTAGTGTGCGGCAGGGGGCCGGAAACACCATATATTTT.

The chain couples TRBV6-5 to TRBJ2-5; 7 bases are a match to TRBD2. Germline lookup yields CDR1 MNHEY and CDR2 SVGAGI. CDR3 length equals 15 residues. Germline trimming cut 0 bases from V and 4 bases from J; bases unmatched to any gene: 5. CDR3 sequence (DNA): TGTGCCAGCAGTTACTCATCGGGGAGGGGAGAGACCCAGTACTTC. It yields the protein CASSYSSGRGETQYF.

The chain couples TRBV12-3 or TRBV12-4 to TRBJ2-7; TRBD1 matches at 8 bases. V was clipped by 8 bases and J by 7 bases; unmatched bases: 10. CDR3 length equals 13 residues. This chain's CDR3 is CASGPRGRDEQYF. CDR3 in DNA: TGTGCCAGCGGGCCCAGGGGGCGGGATGAGCAGTACTTC.

The chain recombines TRBV7-2 with TRBJ2-7, with D perhaps matching TRBD2 (5 bases). V dropped 5 bases and J dropped 5 bases, with 10 bases sitting between them. The CDR3 has 12 amino acids. CDR1 is SGHTA, CDR2 FQGNSA, per germline. CDR3: CASSPSGNEQYF. DNA for the CDR3: TGTGCCAGCAGCCCTTCGGGAAACGAGCAGTACTTC.

The chain recombines TRBV10-1 with TRBJ2-1, with 11 bases matching TRBD2. The CDR3 spans 18 residues. Per the germline V gene, CDR1 is WNHNN and CDR2 is SYGVQD (reference sequence). The V and J ends lost 6 bases and 0 bases, in that order; junction bases with no gene match: 10. CDR3 sequence reads: CASSLTSGDLNSYNEQFF. The CDR3 DNA follows: TGCGCCAGCAGCCTGACTAGCGGGGACCTCAACTCCTACAATGAGCAGTTCTTC.

V usage is TRBV5-1 and J usage is TRBJ2-1; the D gene is possibly TRBD2 (5 bases). The CDR3 totals 15 residues. Germline lookup yields CDR1 SGHRS and CDR2 YFSETQ. Trimming shortened V by 2 bases and J by 7 bases, and 16 bases separated the two germline ends. The CDR3 region has the DNA TGCGCCAGCAGCTTTTGGCTAGCTACGGGTAATGAGCAGTTCTTC. Translation gives CASSFWLATGNEQFF. The entire variable domain, with the rest obtained from reference TRBV5-1 and TRBJ2-1, is as follows: KAGVTQTPRYLIKTRGQQVTLSCSPISGHRSVSWYQQTPGQGLQFLFEYFSETQRNKGNFPGRFSGRQFSNSRSEMNVSTLELGDSALYLCASSFWLATGNEQFFGPGTRLTVL.

This chain connects TRBV7-9 to TRBJ1-1, with a weak D call TRBD1 (6 bases). V lost 3 bases and J 6 bases, leaving 8 bases between the germline ends. Germline V gene lookup returns CDR1 SEHNR and CDR2 FQNEAQ (reference sequence). The CDR3 is 12 residues long. DNA of the CDR3: TGTGCCAGCAGCTTGGACAGCCCTGAAGCTTTCTTT. Amino acid sequence: CASSLDSPEAFF.